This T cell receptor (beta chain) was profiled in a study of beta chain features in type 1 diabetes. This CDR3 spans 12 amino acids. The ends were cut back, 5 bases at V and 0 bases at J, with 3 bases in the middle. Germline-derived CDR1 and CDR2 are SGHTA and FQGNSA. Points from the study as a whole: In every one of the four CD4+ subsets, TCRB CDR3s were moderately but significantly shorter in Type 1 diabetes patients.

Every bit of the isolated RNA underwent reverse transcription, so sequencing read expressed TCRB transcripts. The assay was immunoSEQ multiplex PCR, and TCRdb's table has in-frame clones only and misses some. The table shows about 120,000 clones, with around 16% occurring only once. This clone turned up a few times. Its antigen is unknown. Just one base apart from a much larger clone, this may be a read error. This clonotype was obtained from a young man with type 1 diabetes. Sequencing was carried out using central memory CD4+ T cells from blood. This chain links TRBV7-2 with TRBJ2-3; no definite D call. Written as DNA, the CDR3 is TGTGCCAGCAGCATAAGCACAGATACGCAGTATTTT. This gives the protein CASSISTDTQYF. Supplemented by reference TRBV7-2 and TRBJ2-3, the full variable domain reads GAGVSQSPSNKVTEKGKDVELRCDPISGHTALYWYRQSLGQGLEFLIYFQGNSAPDKSGLPSDRFSAERTGGSVSTLTIQRTQQEDSAVYLCASSISTDTQYFGPGTRLTVL.